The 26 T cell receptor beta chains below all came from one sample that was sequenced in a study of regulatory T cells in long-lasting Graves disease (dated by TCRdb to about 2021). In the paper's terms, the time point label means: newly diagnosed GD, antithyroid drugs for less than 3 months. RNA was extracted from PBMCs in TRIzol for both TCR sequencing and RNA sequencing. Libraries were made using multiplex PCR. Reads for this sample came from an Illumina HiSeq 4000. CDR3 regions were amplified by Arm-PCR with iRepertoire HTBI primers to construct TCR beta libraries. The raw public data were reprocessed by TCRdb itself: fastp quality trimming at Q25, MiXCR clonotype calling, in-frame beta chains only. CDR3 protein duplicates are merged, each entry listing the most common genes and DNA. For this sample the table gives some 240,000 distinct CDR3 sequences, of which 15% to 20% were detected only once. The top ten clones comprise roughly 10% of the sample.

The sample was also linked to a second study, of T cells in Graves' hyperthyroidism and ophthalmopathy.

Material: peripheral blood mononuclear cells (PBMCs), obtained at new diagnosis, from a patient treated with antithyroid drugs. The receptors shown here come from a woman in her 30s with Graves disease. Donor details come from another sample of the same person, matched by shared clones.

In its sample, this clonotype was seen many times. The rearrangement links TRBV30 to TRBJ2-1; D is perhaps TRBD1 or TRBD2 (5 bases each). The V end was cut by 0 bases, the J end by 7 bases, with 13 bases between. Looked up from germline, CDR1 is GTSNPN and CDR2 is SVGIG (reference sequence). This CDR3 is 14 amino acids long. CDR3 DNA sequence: TGTGCCTGGAGTGTAGGGACCTGGCTAAATGAGCAGTTCTTC. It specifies CAWSVGTWLNEQFF.

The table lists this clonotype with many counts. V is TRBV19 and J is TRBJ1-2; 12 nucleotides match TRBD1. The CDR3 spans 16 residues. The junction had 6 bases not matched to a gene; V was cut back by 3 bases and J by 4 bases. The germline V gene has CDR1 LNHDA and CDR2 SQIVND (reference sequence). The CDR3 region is CASSIPGQGAAYGYTF. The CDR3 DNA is TGTGCCAGTAGTATTCCGGGACAGGGGGCCGCCTATGGCTACACCTTC.

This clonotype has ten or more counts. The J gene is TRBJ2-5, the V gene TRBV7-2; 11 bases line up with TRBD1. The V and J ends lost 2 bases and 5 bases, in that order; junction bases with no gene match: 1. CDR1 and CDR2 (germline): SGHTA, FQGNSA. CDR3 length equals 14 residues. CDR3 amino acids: CASSLWDRGETQYF. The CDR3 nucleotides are TGTGCCAGCAGCTTATGGGACAGGGGGGAGACCCAGTACTTC.

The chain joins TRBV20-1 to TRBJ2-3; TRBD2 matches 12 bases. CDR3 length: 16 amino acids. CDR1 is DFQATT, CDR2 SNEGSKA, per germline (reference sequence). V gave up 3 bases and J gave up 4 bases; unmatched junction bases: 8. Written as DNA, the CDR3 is TGCAGTGCTAGTCCGCTAGCGGGGGGGGGGGCAGATACGCAGTATTTT. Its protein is CSASPLAGGGADTQYF.

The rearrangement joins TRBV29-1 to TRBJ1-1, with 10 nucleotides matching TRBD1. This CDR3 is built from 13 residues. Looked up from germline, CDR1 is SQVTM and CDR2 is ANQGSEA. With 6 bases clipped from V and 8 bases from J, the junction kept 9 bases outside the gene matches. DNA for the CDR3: TGCAGCGTCAGAGGACAGGGGGGTAGGGAAGCTTTCTTT. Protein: CSVRGQGGREAFF.

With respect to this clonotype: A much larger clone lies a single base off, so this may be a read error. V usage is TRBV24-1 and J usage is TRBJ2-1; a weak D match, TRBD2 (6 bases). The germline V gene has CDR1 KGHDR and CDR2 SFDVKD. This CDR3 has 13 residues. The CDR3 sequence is CATGGASYNERFF. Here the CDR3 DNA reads TGTGCCACCGGAGGGGCTTCCTACAATGAGCGGTTCTTC.

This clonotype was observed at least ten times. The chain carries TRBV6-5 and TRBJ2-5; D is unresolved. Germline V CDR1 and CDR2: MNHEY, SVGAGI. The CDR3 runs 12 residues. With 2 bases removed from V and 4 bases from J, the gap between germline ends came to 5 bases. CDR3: CASSYVGETQYF. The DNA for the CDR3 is TGTGCCAGCAGTTACGTGGGAGAGACCCAGTACTTC.

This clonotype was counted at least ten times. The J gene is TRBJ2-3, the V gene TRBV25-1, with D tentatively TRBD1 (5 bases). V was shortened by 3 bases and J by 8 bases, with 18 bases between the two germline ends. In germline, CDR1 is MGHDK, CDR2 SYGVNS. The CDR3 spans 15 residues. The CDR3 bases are TGTGCCAGCAGTGATCCTGGCAGGGCCCTCCGTACGCAGTATTTT. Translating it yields CASSDPGRALRTQYF.

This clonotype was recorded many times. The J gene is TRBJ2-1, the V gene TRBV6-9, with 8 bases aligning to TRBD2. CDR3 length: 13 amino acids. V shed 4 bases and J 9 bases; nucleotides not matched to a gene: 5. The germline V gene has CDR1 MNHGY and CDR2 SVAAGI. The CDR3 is CASSSSGSLEQFF. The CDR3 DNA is TGTGCCAGCAGTTCCAGCGGGAGCCTTGAGCAGTTCTTC.

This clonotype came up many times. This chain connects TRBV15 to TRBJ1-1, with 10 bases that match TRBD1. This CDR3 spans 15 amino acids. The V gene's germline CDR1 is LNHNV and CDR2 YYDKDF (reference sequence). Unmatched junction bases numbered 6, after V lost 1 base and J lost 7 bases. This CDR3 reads CATSRVGTGANEAFF. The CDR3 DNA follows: TGTGCCACCAGCAGAGTAGGGACAGGGGCGAATGAAGCTTTCTTT.

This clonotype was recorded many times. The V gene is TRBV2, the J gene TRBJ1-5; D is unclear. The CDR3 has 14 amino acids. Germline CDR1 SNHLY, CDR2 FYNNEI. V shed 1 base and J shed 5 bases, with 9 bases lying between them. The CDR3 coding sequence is TGTGCCAGCAGTGAAGGGACTGAATATCAGCCCCAGCATTTT. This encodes CASSEGTEYQPQHF. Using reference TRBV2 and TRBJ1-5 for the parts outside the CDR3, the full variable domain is EPEVTQTPSHQVTQMGQEVILRCVPISNHLYFYWYRQILGQKVEFLVSFYNNEISEKSEIFDDQFSVERPDGSNFTLKIRSTKLEDSAMYFCASSEGTEYQPQHFGDGTRLSIL.

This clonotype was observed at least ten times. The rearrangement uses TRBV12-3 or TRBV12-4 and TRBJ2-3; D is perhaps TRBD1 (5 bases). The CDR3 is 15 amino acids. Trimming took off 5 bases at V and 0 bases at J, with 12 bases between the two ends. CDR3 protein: CASSDRTSSTDTQYF. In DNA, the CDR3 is TGTGCCAGCAGTGATCGGACATCTAGCACAGATACGCAGTATTTT.

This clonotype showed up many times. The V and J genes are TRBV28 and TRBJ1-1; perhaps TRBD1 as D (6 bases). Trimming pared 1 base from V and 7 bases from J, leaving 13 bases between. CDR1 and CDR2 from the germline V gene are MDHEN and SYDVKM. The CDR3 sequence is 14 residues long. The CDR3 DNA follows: TGTGCCAGCAGTTTATCGGACAGCCGGTTTGAAGCTTTCTTT. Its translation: CASSLSDSRFEAFF.

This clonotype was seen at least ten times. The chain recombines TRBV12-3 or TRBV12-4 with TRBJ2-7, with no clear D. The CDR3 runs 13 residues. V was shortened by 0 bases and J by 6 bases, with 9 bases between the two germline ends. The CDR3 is CASSLAGILEQYF. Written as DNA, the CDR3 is TGTGCCAGCAGTTTAGCGGGAATCCTCGAGCAGTACTTC.

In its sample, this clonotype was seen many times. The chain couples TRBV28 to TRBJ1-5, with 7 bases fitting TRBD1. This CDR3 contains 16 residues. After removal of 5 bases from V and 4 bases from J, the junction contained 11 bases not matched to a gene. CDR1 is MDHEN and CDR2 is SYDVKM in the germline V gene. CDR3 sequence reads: CASSPGQGGLNQPQHF. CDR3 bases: TGTGCCAGCAGTCCCGGTCAGGGGGGTCTTAATCAGCCCCAGCATTTT.

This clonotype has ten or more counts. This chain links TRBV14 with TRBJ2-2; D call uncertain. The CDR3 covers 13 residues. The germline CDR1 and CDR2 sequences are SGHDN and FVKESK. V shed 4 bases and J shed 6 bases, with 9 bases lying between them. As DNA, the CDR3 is TGTGCCAGCAGCCGAGGTTTCGCCGGGGAGCTGTTTTTT. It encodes CASSRGFAGELFF.

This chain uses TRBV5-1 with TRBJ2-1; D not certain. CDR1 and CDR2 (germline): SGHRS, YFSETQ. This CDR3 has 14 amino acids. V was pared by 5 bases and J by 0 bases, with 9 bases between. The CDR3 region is CASRKSSSYNEQFF. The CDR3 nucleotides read TGCGCCAGCAGAAAGTCTAGCTCCTACAATGAGCAGTTCTTC.

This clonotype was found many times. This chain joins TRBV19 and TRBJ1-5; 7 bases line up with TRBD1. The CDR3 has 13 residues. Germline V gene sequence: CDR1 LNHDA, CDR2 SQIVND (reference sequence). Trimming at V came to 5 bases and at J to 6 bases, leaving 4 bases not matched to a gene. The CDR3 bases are TGTGCCAGTAGTCCGACAGGGACTCAGCCCCAGCATTTT. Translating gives CASSPTGTQPQHF.

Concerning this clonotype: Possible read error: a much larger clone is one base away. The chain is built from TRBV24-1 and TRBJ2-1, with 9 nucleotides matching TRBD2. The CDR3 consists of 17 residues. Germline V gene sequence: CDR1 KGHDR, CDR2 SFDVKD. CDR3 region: CATSESGGRASCNEQFF. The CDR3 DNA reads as TGTGCCACCAGTGAAAGCGGGGGGCGGGCGTCCTGCAATGAGCAGTTCTTC.

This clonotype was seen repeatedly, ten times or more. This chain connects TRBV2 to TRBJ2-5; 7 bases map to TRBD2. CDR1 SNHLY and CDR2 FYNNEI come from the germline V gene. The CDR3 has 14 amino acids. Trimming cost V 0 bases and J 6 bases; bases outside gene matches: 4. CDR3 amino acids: CASSEAGGSKTQYF. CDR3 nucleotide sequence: TGTGCCAGCAGTGAAGCGGGAGGGAGCAAGACCCAGTACTTC.

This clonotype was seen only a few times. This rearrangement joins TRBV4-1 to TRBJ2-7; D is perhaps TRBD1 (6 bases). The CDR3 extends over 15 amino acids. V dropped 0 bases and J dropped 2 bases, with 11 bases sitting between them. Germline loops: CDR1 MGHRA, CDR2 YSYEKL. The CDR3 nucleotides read TGCGCCAGCAGCCAAGAGGTCAAGGGGGCCTACGAGCAGTACTTC. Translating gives CASSQEVKGAYEQYF.

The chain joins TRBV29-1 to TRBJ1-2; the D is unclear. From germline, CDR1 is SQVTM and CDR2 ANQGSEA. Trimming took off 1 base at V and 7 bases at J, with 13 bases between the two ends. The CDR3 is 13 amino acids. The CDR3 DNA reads TGCAGCGTTGAAGGCCAGGCCCTCCCTGGCTACACCTTC. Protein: CSVEGQALPGYTF.

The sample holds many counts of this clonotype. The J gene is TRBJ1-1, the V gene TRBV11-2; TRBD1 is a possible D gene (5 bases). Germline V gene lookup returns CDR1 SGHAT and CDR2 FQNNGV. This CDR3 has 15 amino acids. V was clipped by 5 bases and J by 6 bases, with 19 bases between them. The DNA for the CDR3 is TGTGCCAGCAGCCCAGCCTGGTCGAGGGGCTCTGAAGCTTTCTTT. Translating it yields CASSPAWSRGSEAFF.

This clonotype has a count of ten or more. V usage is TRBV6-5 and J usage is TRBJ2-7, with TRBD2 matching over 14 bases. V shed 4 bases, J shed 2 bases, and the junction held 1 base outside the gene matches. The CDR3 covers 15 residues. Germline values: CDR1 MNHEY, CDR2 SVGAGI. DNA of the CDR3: TGTGCCAGCAGTTCGGGACTAGCGGGAGCCTACGAGCAGTACTTC. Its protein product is CASSSGLAGAYEQYF.

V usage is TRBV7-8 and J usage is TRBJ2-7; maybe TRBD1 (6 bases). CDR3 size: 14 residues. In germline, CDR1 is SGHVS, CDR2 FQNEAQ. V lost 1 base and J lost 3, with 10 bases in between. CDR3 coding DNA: TGTGCCAGCAGCTTAGACAGGGTAGGCTACGAGCAGTACTTC. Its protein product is CASSLDRVGYEQYF.

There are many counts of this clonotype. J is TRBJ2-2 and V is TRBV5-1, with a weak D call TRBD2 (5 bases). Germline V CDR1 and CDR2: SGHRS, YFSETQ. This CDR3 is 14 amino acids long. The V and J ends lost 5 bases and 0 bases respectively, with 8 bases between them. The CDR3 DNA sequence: TGCGCCAGCAGAAGAGGGCCGAACACCGGGGAGCTGTTTTTT. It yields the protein CASRRGPNTGELFF.